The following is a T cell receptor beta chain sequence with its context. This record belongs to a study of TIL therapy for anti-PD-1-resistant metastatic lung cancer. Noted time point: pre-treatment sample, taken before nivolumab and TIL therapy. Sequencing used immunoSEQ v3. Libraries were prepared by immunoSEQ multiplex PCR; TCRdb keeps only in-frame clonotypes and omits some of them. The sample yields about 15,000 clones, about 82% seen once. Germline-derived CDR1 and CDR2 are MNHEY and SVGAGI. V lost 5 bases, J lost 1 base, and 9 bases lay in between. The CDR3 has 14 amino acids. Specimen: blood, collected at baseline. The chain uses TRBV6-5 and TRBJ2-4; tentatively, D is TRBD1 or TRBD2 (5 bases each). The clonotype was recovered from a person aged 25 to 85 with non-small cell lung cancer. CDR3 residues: CASSEEGAKNIQYF. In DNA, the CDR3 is TGTGCCAGCAGTGAAGAGGGGGCCAAAAACATTCAGTACTTC.